A selection of T cell receptor beta chains follows, all from one sample in a study of CD8 T cells in ankylosing spondylitis. TCRdb ran MiXCR on the 5' RACE reads and lists one entry per CDR3 protein. The repertoire holds around 150,000 distinct CDR3 sequences, around 42% seen once, with 15% in the top ten. The sequenced sample consisted of synovial fluid, either unsorted or a sorted T cell fraction (not recorded which). All receptors derive from a male donor with ankylosing spondylitis. Both conserved end residues are part of each CDR3. The D gene is left open where the match is weak. Some rows have no size entry. The others give once, few or many, or a class for an expanded clone.

cdr3_aa: CASSLVASEKLFF
cdr3_nt: TGTGCCAGCAGCTTAGTTGCCAGTGAAAAACTGTTTTTT
clone_size: few
d_call: NA
v_call: TRBV7-8
j_call: TRBJ1-4

cdr3_aa: CASSVEAWETQYF
cdr3_nt: TGTGCCAGCAGTGTCGAGGCATGGGAGACCCAGTACTTC
clone_size: few
d_call: NA
v_call: TRBV6-4
j_call: TRBJ2-5

cdr3_aa: CSAELASTYEQYF
cdr3_nt: TGCAGTGCGGAACTAGCGTCAACCTACGAGCAGTACTTC
clone_size: NA
d_call: TRBD2
v_call: TRBV20-1
j_call: TRBJ2-7

cdr3_aa: CASTSPLDRGREQFF
cdr3_nt: TGTGCCAGCACCTCACCTTTGGACAGGGGCAGAGAGCAGTTCTTC
clone_size: once
d_call: TRBD1
v_call: TRBV28
j_call: TRBJ2-1

cdr3_aa: CASSLWGGGASAYNEQFF
cdr3_nt: TGTGCCAGCAGCTTATGGGGCGGGGGGGCTAGCGCCTACAATGAGCAGTTCTTC
clone_size: many
d_call: TRBD2
v_call: TRBV11-2
j_call: TRBJ2-1

cdr3_aa: CATSDPSIDNEQFF
cdr3_nt: TGTGCCACCAGTGACCCCTCCATAGACAATGAGCAGTTCTTC
clone_size: NA
d_call: NA
v_call: TRBV24-1
j_call: TRBJ2-1

cdr3_aa: CASPLASSATSGMVSKNIQYF
cdr3_nt: TGTGCCAGCCCTCTAGCTTCCTCGGCAACTAGCGGGATGGTTTCCAAAAACATTCAGTACTTC
clone_size: NA
d_call: NA
v_call: TRBV21-1
j_call: TRBJ2-4

cdr3_aa: CASSQGLAGVLGETQYF
cdr3_nt: TGTGCCAGCAGCCAAGGCCTAGCGGGAGTTTTAGGAGAGACCCAGTACTTC
clone_size: NA
d_call: TRBD2
v_call: TRBV3-1
j_call: TRBJ2-5

cdr3_aa: CASSYSRNNEQFF
cdr3_nt: TGTGCCAGCAGTTACTCAAGGAACAATGAGCAGTTCTTC
clone_size: once
d_call: NA
v_call: TRBV6-5
j_call: TRBJ2-1

cdr3_aa: CASSLLSGQGSFEKLFF
cdr3_nt: TGTGCCAGCAGTTTACTCTCGGGACAGGGCTCTTTTGAAAAACTGTTTTTT
clone_size: NA
d_call: TRBD1
v_call: TRBV12-3/TRBV12-4
j_call: TRBJ1-4

cdr3_aa: CASSGGRTSGRQNEQFF
cdr3_nt: TGTGCCAGCAGTGGGGGTCGGACTAGCGGGAGGCAAAATGAGCAGTTCTTC
clone_size: NA
d_call: TRBD2
v_call: TRBV2
j_call: TRBJ2-1

cdr3_aa: CASRDTDSFEQYF
cdr3_nt: TGTGCCAGCAGGGACACGGACAGTTTCGAGCAGTACTTC
clone_size: few
d_call: NA
v_call: TRBV6-6
j_call: TRBJ2-7

cdr3_aa: CASSLPTRGTQYF
cdr3_nt: TGTGCCAGCAGCTTACCGACAAGAGGCACGCAGTATTTT
clone_size: NA
d_call: NA
v_call: TRBV11-3
j_call: TRBJ2-3

cdr3_aa: CASSTGQGEYGYTF
cdr3_nt: TGTGCCAGTTCCACGGGACAGGGGGAATATGGCTACACCTTC
clone_size: few
d_call: TRBD1
v_call: TRBV7-6
j_call: TRBJ1-2

cdr3_aa: CASSSGTSGVHGQFF
cdr3_nt: TGTGCCAGCAGTTCCGGGACTAGCGGGGTGCACGGGCAGTTCTTC
clone_size: NA
d_call: TRBD2
v_call: TRBV6-5
j_call: TRBJ2-1

cdr3_aa: CASSQEPGGVQETQYF
cdr3_nt: TGCGCCAGCAGCCAAGAGCCGGGAGGTGTCCAAGAGACCCAGTACTTC
clone_size: NA
d_call: TRBD2
v_call: TRBV4-3
j_call: TRBJ2-5

cdr3_aa: CASSWTSGGPDTQYF
cdr3_nt: TGTGCCAGCAGTTGGACTAGCGGGGGGCCAGATACGCAGTATTTT
clone_size: few
d_call: TRBD2
v_call: TRBV6-2/TRBV6-3
j_call: TRBJ2-3

cdr3_aa: CASSEGEGGGTEAFF
cdr3_nt: TGTGCCAGCAGTGAGGGAGAGGGAGGGGGCACTGAAGCTTTCTTT
clone_size: NA
d_call: NA
v_call: TRBV6-1
j_call: TRBJ1-1

cdr3_aa: CASSQDFWTSGRRSTGELFF
cdr3_nt: TGTGCCAGCAGCCAAGATTTTTGGACTAGCGGGAGACGGAGCACCGGGGAGCTGTTTTTT
clone_size: NA
d_call: TRBD2
v_call: TRBV14
j_call: TRBJ2-2

cdr3_aa: CASSARRGLGGYTF
cdr3_nt: TGTGCCAGCAGTGCTCGCCGAGGGCTGGGTGGCTACACCTTC
clone_size: few
d_call: NA
v_call: TRBV12-3/TRBV12-4
j_call: TRBJ1-2

cdr3_aa: CASSLSWGDTDTQYF
cdr3_nt: TGTGCCAGCAGTTTAAGCTGGGGGGACACAGATACGCAGTATTTT
clone_size: NA
d_call: NA
v_call: TRBV12-3/TRBV12-4
j_call: TRBJ2-3

cdr3_aa: CASSSHSSSYEQYF
cdr3_nt: TGTGCCAGCAGCTCTCACTCGAGCTCCTACGAGCAGTACTTC
clone_size: NA
d_call: NA
v_call: TRBV7-8
j_call: TRBJ2-7

cdr3_aa: CASSQHPGRVYGYTF
cdr3_nt: TGTGCCAGCAGCCAACACCCCGGACGCGTCTATGGCTACACCTTC
clone_size: NA
d_call: NA
v_call: TRBV4-2
j_call: TRBJ1-2

cdr3_aa: CATSDLVGETQYF
cdr3_nt: TGTGCCACCAGTGATTTGGTGGGAGAGACCCAGTACTTC
clone_size: NA
d_call: NA
v_call: TRBV24-1
j_call: TRBJ2-5

cdr3_aa: CSVEEGANEQFF
cdr3_nt: TGCAGCGTTGAAGAAGGCGCCAATGAGCAGTTCTTC
clone_size: NA
d_call: NA
v_call: TRBV29-1
j_call: TRBJ2-1

cdr3_aa: CASSNSGTGVLGGVGYTF
cdr3_nt: TGTGCCAGCAGCAATTCCGGGACAGGGGTTCTGGGTGGTGTGGGCTACACCTTC
clone_size: NA
d_call: TRBD1
v_call: TRBV27
j_call: TRBJ1-2

cdr3_aa: CASSPASQGEKNYGYTF
cdr3_nt: TGTGCCAGCAGCCCGGCCTCACAGGGGGAAAAAAACTATGGCTACACCTTC
clone_size: NA
d_call: TRBD1
v_call: TRBV5-4
j_call: TRBJ1-2

cdr3_aa: CASFRQGDSPLHF
cdr3_nt: TGTGCCAGCTTCAGACAGGGAGATTCACCCCTCCACTTT
clone_size: NA
d_call: TRBD1
v_call: TRBV28
j_call: TRBJ1-6

cdr3_aa: CASTPGMNTEAFF
cdr3_nt: TGTGCCAGCACCCCAGGGATGAACACTGAAGCTTTCTTT
clone_size: NA
d_call: NA
v_call: TRBV6-1
j_call: TRBJ1-1

cdr3_aa: CASSHLTGSEYNEQFF
cdr3_nt: TGTGCCAGCAGCCACCTGACAGGGTCGGAGTACAATGAGCAGTTCTTC
clone_size: NA
d_call: TRBD1
v_call: TRBV3-1
j_call: TRBJ2-1

cdr3_aa: CASSELDSRTLEAFF
cdr3_nt: TGCGCCAGCAGTGAGTTAGACAGCCGAACCCTCGAGGCTTTCTTT
clone_size: many
d_call: NA
v_call: TRBV10-2
j_call: TRBJ1-1

cdr3_aa: CASSFRQDNGYEQYF
cdr3_nt: TGTGCCAGCAGCTTCAGGCAGGACAACGGCTACGAGCAGTACTTC
clone_size: NA
d_call: NA
v_call: TRBV7-9
j_call: TRBJ2-7

cdr3_aa: CASSSRLRERSYEQYF
cdr3_nt: TGTGCCAGCAGTTCTCGTCTAAGGGAGAGATCCTACGAGCAGTACTTC
clone_size: NA
d_call: NA
v_call: TRBV28
j_call: TRBJ2-7

cdr3_aa: CASSQLSDEQFF
cdr3_nt: TGTGCCAGCAGCCAATTATCCGATGAGCAGTTCTTC
clone_size: once
d_call: NA
v_call: TRBV4-2
j_call: TRBJ2-1

cdr3_aa: CASSTGLAGGHNEQFF
cdr3_nt: TGCGCCAGCAGCACCGGACTAGCGGGAGGCCACAATGAGCAGTTCTTC
clone_size: many
d_call: TRBD2
v_call: TRBV5-1
j_call: TRBJ2-1

cdr3_aa: CSAIATGSGADTQYF
cdr3_nt: TGCAGTGCGATCGCCACAGGGTCGGGGGCAGATACGCAGTATTTT
clone_size: NA
d_call: NA
v_call: TRBV20-1
j_call: TRBJ2-3

cdr3_aa: CASSPLAGVSWNEQFF
cdr3_nt: TGTGCCAGCAGTCCATTAGCGGGAGTAAGTTGGAATGAGCAGTTCTTC
clone_size: once
d_call: TRBD2
v_call: TRBV28
j_call: TRBJ2-1

cdr3_aa: CASSLDTGTGPTEAFF
cdr3_nt: TGTGCCAGCAGTTTAGATACCGGGACAGGGCCCACTGAAGCTTTCTTT
clone_size: NA
d_call: TRBD1
v_call: TRBV27
j_call: TRBJ1-1

cdr3_aa: CASSLRLRADTQYF
cdr3_nt: TGTGCCAGCAGCTTAAGGTTACGAGCAGATACGCAGTATTTT
clone_size: NA
d_call: NA
v_call: TRBV7-3
j_call: TRBJ2-3